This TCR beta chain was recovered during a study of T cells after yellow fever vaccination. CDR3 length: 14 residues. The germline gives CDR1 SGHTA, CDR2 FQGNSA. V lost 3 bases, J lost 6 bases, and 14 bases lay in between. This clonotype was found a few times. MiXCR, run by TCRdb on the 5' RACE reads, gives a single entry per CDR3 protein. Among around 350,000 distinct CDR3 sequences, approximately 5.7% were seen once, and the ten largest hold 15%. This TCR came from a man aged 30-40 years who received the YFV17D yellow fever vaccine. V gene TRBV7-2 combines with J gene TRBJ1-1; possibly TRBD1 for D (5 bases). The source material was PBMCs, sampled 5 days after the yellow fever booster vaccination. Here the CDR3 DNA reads TGTGCCAGCAGCTTTACAGGAGGGGACGCTGAAGCTTTCTTT. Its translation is CASSFTGGDAEAFF.